This T cell receptor beta chain is drawn from a study of T-cell memory formation after mild COVID-19. The 5'RACE method, run with constant-segment primers, produced TCR alpha and TCR beta cDNA libraries (carrying sample barcodes and UMIs). From the 5' RACE reads, TCRdb called clonotypes with MiXCR, one entry per CDR3 protein. Of roughly 250,000 distinct CDR3 sequences in the sample, around 15% were seen once. Points from the study as a whole: Whereas later expanders leaned CD4+, clones contracting day 15 to 85 showed a balanced CD4/CD8 makeup. Several responding clones turned up in pre-infection memory, indicating that cross-reactive memory may have taken part. Those CD4+ clones that contracted were mainly in CM and EM (CD8+ ones in EMRA).

This clonotype showed up just a few times. The antigen remains unidentified. Trimming cost V 5 bases and J 8 bases, with 16 bases left between them. The CDR3 is 13 amino acids. CDR1 is DFQATT and CDR2 is SNEGSKA in the germline V gene (reference sequence). The receptor was derived from a man aged 18 to 30 who had mild COVID-19 (a few samples of this study predate the infection). Cell type and time point are not known. The genes are TRBV20-1 and TRBJ2-1; the D gene is possibly TRBD2 (6 bases). Sequenced input: PBMCs or a T cell subset sorted from them (not recorded which). The CDR3 coding sequence is TGCAGTGCTTTCGGGAGCTCGTGGGATGAGCAGTTCTTC. Amino acids: CSAFGSSWDEQFF.